A single sample is the source of the 17 T cell receptor beta chains below, sequenced in a study of early T cells in non-severe SARS-CoV-2 infection. TCRdb passed the 5' RACE reads through MiXCR, listing each CDR3 protein once. Of under 85,000 distinct CDR3 sequences listed, 9.5% to 13% were seen once; the top ten hold approximately 2.5%. Input material: whole blood. The receptors derive from an adult who was a healthcare worker with PCR-confirmed SARS-CoV-2 infection or an uninfected control (not recorded which).

The genes are TRBV11-3 and TRBJ2-5; 12 bases match TRBD2. The V segment lost 5 bases and the J segment 0 bases; nucleotides outside the gene matches: 4. Germline CDR1 is SGHNT and CDR2 is YENEEA. The CDR3 has 16 residues. The CDR3, as DNA: TGTGCCAGCAGCACGCGACTAGCGGGAGACCAAGAGACCCAGTACTTC. Its translation is CASSTRLAGDQETQYF.

There are many counts of this clonotype. This chain connects TRBV28 to TRBJ2-3; 13 nucleotides match TRBD2. Germline V gene data show CDR1 as MDHEN and CDR2 as SYDVKM. The V segment lost 6 bases and the J segment 2 bases; nucleotides outside the gene matches: 2. The length of the CDR3 is 15 residues. CDR3 DNA sequence: TGTGCCAGCAGCACTAGCGGGGGGGTCACAGATACGCAGTATTTT. It is translated as CASSTSGGVTDTQYF.

This clonotype was recorded at least ten times. This chain joins TRBV20-1 and TRBJ2-1, with D perhaps TRBD1 (6 bases). V was cut by 0 bases and J by 5 bases, with 11 bases left in between. Germline assignment: CDR1 DFQATT and CDR2 SNEGSKA (reference sequence). The CDR3 spans 14 residues. The CDR3 reads CSARDPYRDNEQFF. CDR3 nucleotides: TGCAGTGCTAGAGATCCTTACAGGGACAATGAGCAGTTCTTC.

This clonotype was seen a handful of times. The chain carries TRBV5-1 and TRBJ2-7, with 7 positions matching TRBD1. CDR1 is SGHRS, CDR2 YFSETQ, per germline. V shed 0 bases and J 2 bases; nucleotides not matched to a gene: 2. The CDR3 has 14 residues. The CDR3 bases are TGCGCCAGCAGCTTGGAGGGGGCTACCTACGAGCAGTACTTC. Protein: CASSLEGATYEQYF.

This clonotype was counted only a few times. V usage is TRBV7-6 and J usage is TRBJ2-3; D might be TRBD2 (5 bases). This CDR3 has 16 residues. V was pared by 1 base and J by 0 bases, with 11 bases between. Germline CDR1 reads SGHVS; CDR2 reads FNYEAQ. CDR3 loop: CASSLEGSSSTDTQYF. The CDR3 DNA follows: TGTGCCAGCAGCTTAGAAGGGAGTTCTAGCACAGATACGCAGTATTTT.

This clonotype appeared a few times. The rearrangement uses TRBV4-1 and TRBJ2-1; no reliable D call. Trimming stripped 0 bases from V and 0 bases from J, with 9 bases between. The CDR3 spans 16 residues. Germline V lookup: CDR1 MGHRA, CDR2 YSYEKL. The CDR3, as DNA: TGCGCCAGCAGCCAAGATTTCGTTGACTCCTACAATGAGCAGTTCTTC. Amino acid sequence: CASSQDFVDSYNEQFF.

V gene TRBV3-1 combines with J gene TRBJ1-2, with unresolved D. The CDR3 extends over 16 amino acids. Germline lookup yields CDR1 LGHDT and CDR2 YNNKEL (reference sequence). V dropped 0 bases and J dropped 1 base, with 12 bases sitting between them. CDR3 loop: CASSQDYQEGNYGYTF. CDR3 DNA sequence: TGTGCCAGCAGCCAAGATTACCAGGAGGGTAACTATGGCTACACCTTC.

The J gene is TRBJ2-1, the V gene TRBV20-1; 9 bases align to TRBD2. Trimming cost V 0 bases and J 8 bases; bases outside gene matches: 8. The CDR3 extends over 15 amino acids. Germline lookup yields CDR1 DFQATT and CDR2 SNEGSKA (reference sequence). CDR3 protein: CSARDVIAGAYEQFF. The CDR3, as DNA: TGCAGTGCTAGAGATGTGATAGCGGGAGCGTATGAGCAGTTCTTC.

The rearrangement joins TRBV7-6 to TRBJ2-7; D not certain. This CDR3 has 15 amino acids. Germline CDR1 is SGHVS and CDR2 is FNYEAQ. Trimming shortened V by 4 bases and J by 0 bases, and 13 bases separated the two germline ends. The CDR3 DNA sequence: TGTGCCAGCAGCTCATACCCGCTAAGCTCCTACGAGCAGTACTTC. This codes for CASSSYPLSSYEQYF. The variable domain in full, with the rest retrieved from reference TRBV7-6 and TRBJ2-7, is GAGVSQSPRYKVTKRGQDVALRCDPISGHVSLYWYRQALGQGPEFLTYFNYEAQQDKSGLPNDRFSAERPEGSISTLTIQRTEQRDSAMYRCASSSYPLSSYEQYFGPGTRLTVT.

The chain joins TRBV5-4 to TRBJ2-2; D remains ambiguous. V was shortened by 2 bases and J by 5 bases, with 10 bases between the two germline ends. The CDR3 is 14 amino acids. The V gene's germline CDR1 is SGHNT and CDR2 YYREEE (reference sequence). CDR3 nucleotide sequence: TGTGCCAGCAGCTTCCTGAGAGAGACCGGGGAGCTGTTTTTT. Translated, it gives CASSFLRETGELFF.

This clonotype was picked up many times. V and J are TRBV11-2 and TRBJ2-3, with unresolved D. CDR3 size: 14 residues. CDR1 is SGHAT and CDR2 is FQNNGV in the germline V gene. V lost 5 bases, J lost 1 base, and 10 bases lay in between. CDR3 loop: CASSPPQGTDTQYF. The DNA for the CDR3 is TGTGCCAGCAGCCCACCCCAAGGCACAGATACGCAGTATTTT.

This sequence joins TRBV6-5 and TRBJ1-2, with D perhaps matching TRBD1 (6 bases). The CDR3 spans 14 residues. Trimming shortened V by 4 bases and J by 0 bases, and 9 bases separated the two germline ends. Germline V lookup: CDR1 MNHEY, CDR2 SVGAGI. In DNA form, the CDR3 reads TGTGCCAGCAGTTTGAGGGGGGCTAACTATGGCTACACCTTC. Translation gives CASSLRGANYGYTF.

The rearrangement uses TRBV2 and TRBJ2-7, with 8 bases that match TRBD1. CDR3 size: 15 residues. Per the germline V gene, CDR1 is SNHLY and CDR2 is FYNNEI. Germline trimming cut 5 bases from V and 7 bases from J; bases unmatched to any gene: 13. The CDR3, as DNA: TGTGCCAGCAGTCCTCGGACAGGGAGAACCGATGAGCAGTACTTC. Translated, it gives CASSPRTGRTDEQYF.

The gene calls are TRBV4-2 and TRBJ2-4; 8 bases are a match to TRBD2. The germline V gene has CDR1 LGHNA and CDR2 YNFKEQ. The CDR3 is 17 amino acids. The ends lost 2 bases at V and 8 bases at J; junction bases unmatched: 14. In DNA, the CDR3 is TGTGCCAGCAGCCAACCTACTTCCGGGACTAGTAAGGACATTCAGTACTTC. Its translation: CASSQPTSGTSKDIQYF.

V usage is TRBV12-3 or TRBV12-4 and J usage is TRBJ2-7, with 9 positions matching TRBD2. V lost 6 bases to trimming and J lost 0 bases; unmatched junction nucleotides: 6. The CDR3 sequence is 15 residues long. The CDR3, as DNA: TGTGCCAGCAGCGGACCGGGACTAGCCTCCTACGAGCAGTACTTC. Translation: CASSGPGLASYEQYF.

This clonotype has a handful of counts. The chain joins TRBV11-1 to TRBJ2-2; the D call may be TRBD1 or TRBD2 (5 bases each). The CDR3 runs 15 residues. Trimming cost V 5 bases and J 2 bases, with 12 bases left between them. The germline V gene encodes CDR1 SGHAT and CDR2 FQDESV (reference sequence). CDR3 amino acids: CASSAGAFNTGELFF. In DNA, the CDR3 is TGTGCCAGCAGCGCCGGGGCTTTCAACACCGGGGAGCTGTTTTTT. Full variable domain (rest looked up from reference TRBV11-1 and TRBJ2-2): EAEVAQSPRYKITEKSQAVAFWCDPISGHATLYWYRQILGQGPELLVQFQDESVVDDSQLPKDRFSAERLKGVDSTLKIQPAELGDSAMYLCASSAGAFNTGELFFGEGSRLTVL.

This clonotype was seen at least ten times. J is TRBJ2-3 and V is TRBV5-1; D gene ambiguous. Germline values: CDR1 SGHRS, CDR2 YFSETQ. CDR3 size: 13 residues. V lost 4 bases and J lost 4, with 10 bases in between. Here the CDR3 reads CASSNISPDTQYF. DNA for the CDR3: TGCGCCAGCAGCAATATAAGTCCAGATACGCAGTATTTT.